The 14 T cell receptor beta chains below were found in one sample sequenced in a study of control samples from healthy donors and cancer patients (dated by TCRdb to 2020 to 2022). Library preparation used the immunoSEQ multiplex PCR assay. TCRdb mirrors the immuneACCESS table, restricted to in-frame sequences. Some clones are absent from its copies; in checked studies, under half trace to an unresolved V gene, and the reason for the others is unknown. The sample records about 20,000 clones, roughly 83% of which are singletons. The ten largest clones take up around 29% of the sample. Sequencing used PBMCs. These receptors were collected from a man between 60 and 75 years old with head and neck cancer.

V gene TRBV7-9 combines with J gene TRBJ2-3; 7 bases align to TRBD1. Germline V lookup: CDR1 SEHNR, CDR2 FQNEAQ (reference sequence). This CDR3 comprises 15 residues. V dropped 2 bases and J dropped 1; count of bases not matched to a gene: 3. The CDR3 bases are TGTGCCAGCAGCTTACCAGGACAGGGCACAGATACGCAGTATTTT. Its translation: CASSLPGQGTDTQYF.

This clone appeared a single time. The chain combines TRBV19 with TRBJ2-3, with 8 bases fitting TRBD2. Germline loops: CDR1 LNHDA, CDR2 SQIVND (reference sequence). Trimming cost V 10 bases and J 3 bases; bases outside gene matches: 6. This CDR3 has 13 residues. DNA for the CDR3: TGTGCCACAAATAGCGGGGAGACAGATACGCAGTATTTT. It encodes CATNSGETDTQYF.

The chain combines TRBV6-6 with TRBJ1-3; 9 nucleotides align to TRBD1. Germline lookup yields CDR1 MNHNY and CDR2 SVGAGI (reference sequence). The length of the CDR3 is 15 residues. V gave up 9 bases and J gave up 3 bases; unmatched junction bases: 9. The DNA for the CDR3 is TGTGCCAGTAACGGGGGACAGGGAAATGGAAACACCATATATTTT. This gives the protein CASNGGQGNGNTIYF.

About this clone itself: Its ends do not fully match the called genes, so a read error is possible. The J gene is TRBJ2-7, the V gene TRBV12-5; 9 nucleotides agree with TRBD1. Germline CDR1 and CDR2: LGHNT and FRNRAP. The CDR3 is made up of 14 amino acids. The CDR3 spells CTSGPTTGGHEQYF. DNA for the CDR3: TGTACTAGTGGTCCCACGACAGGGGGACACGAGCAGTACTTC.

CDR3 residues: CASSLLATHNEQFF. The CDR3 bases are TGTGCCAGCAGCTTATTAGCGACCCACAATGAGCAGTTCTTC. The rearrangement uses TRBV7-8 and TRBJ2-1; possible D gene TRBD2, 5 bases. CDR1 is SGHVS and CDR2 is FQNEAQ in the germline V gene. This CDR3 contains 14 residues. Trimming shortened V by 2 bases and J by 5 bases, and 10 bases separated the two germline ends. Full variable domain (outside the CDR3, taken from reference TRBV7-8 and TRBJ2-1): GAGVSQSPRYKVAKRGQDVALRCDPISGHVSLFWYQQALGQGPEFLTYFQNEAQLDKSGLPSDRFFAERPEGSVSTLKIQRTQQEDSAVYLCASSLLATHNEQFFGPGTRLTVL.

The rearrangement joins TRBV4-1 to TRBJ1-2; TRBD1 is a possible D gene (5 bases). Trimming cost V 1 base and J 6 bases, with 24 bases left between them. This CDR3 comprises 18 residues. The V gene's germline CDR1 is MGHRA and CDR2 YSYEKL. As DNA, the CDR3 is TGCGCCAGCAGCCAAGGATCCTTTGCAGAAGGCAGGGAAGATGGCTACACCTTC. As protein: CASSQGSFAEGREDGYTF.

V usage is TRBV19 and J usage is TRBJ1-1; no clear D gene. This CDR3 has 14 residues. Trimming removed 3 bases from V and 1 base from J, with 9 bases in between. Germline V gene sequence: CDR1 LNHDA, CDR2 SQIVND (reference sequence). DNA for the CDR3: TGTGCCAGTAGTATTCGAGGGTGGAACACTGAAGCTTTCTTT. This encodes CASSIRGWNTEAFF.

The chain is built from TRBV25-1 and TRBJ1-2, with 8 bases identical to TRBD1. The CDR3 spans 15 residues. Germline CDR1 is MGHDK and CDR2 is SYGVNS. The trim removed 6 bases at V and 5 bases at J, leaving 11 bases unmatched. The CDR3 sequence is CASRDDRGVRYGYTF. The CDR3, as DNA: TGTGCCAGCAGAGACGACAGGGGAGTACGGTATGGCTACACCTTC.

The J gene is TRBJ2-3, the V gene TRBV7-9; D ambiguous. CDR3 size: 12 residues. Germline lookup yields CDR1 SEHNR and CDR2 FQNEAQ (reference sequence). Trimming cost V 5 bases and J 5 bases, with 8 bases left between them. The CDR3 nucleotides are TGTGCCAGCAGCATGAACAGAGATACGCAGTATTTT. Translating gives CASSMNRDTQYF.

The CDR3 loop is CASKSKGGVTYNEQFF. The CDR3 DNA reads TGTGCCAGTAAAAGTAAGGGGGGAGTGACCTACAATGAGCAGTTCTTC. This sequence joins TRBV27 and TRBJ2-1; D may be TRBD1 or TRBD2 (6 bases each). Germline-derived CDR1 and CDR2 are MNHEY and SMNVEV (reference sequence). V dropped 9 bases and J dropped 2 bases, with 20 bases sitting between them. This CDR3 has 16 residues.

CDR3 DNA sequence: TGTGCCAGCAGTTTATCTGGAGCAACTAATGAAAAACTGTTTTTT. Translated, it gives CASSLSGATNEKLFF. The chain carries TRBV28 and TRBJ1-4; no definite D call. From germline, CDR1 is MDHEN and CDR2 SYDVKM. The CDR3 is 15 residues long. V dropped 1 base and J dropped 0 bases, with 6 bases sitting between them.

For the CDR3, the DNA is TGTGCCAGTAGTATAGAAGAGGGCAGCTATAATTCACCCCTCCACTTT. Amino acids: CASSIEEGSYNSPLHF. The J gene is TRBJ1-6, the V gene TRBV19, with unresolved D. Trimming shortened V by 0 bases and J by 3 bases, and 9 bases separated the two germline ends. Germline CDR1 and CDR2: LNHDA and SQIVND (reference sequence). CDR3 length equals 16 residues.

The chain combines TRBV5-5 with TRBJ2-1; 11 bases are shared with TRBD2. Germline assignment: CDR1 SGHKS and CDR2 YYEKEE (reference sequence). The CDR3 consists of 17 residues. J gave up 4 bases and V 0 bases, and 6 bases lay outside the gene matches. In DNA form, the CDR3 reads TGTGCCAGCAGCTTGGACCCGGGACTAGCGGAATACAATGAGCAGTTCTTC. Amino acid sequence: CASSLDPGLAEYNEQFF.

V and J are TRBV4-1 and TRBJ2-3; weak D call: TRBD2 (6 bases). This CDR3 region has 16 residues. Trimming shortened V by 1 base and J by 4 bases, and 15 bases separated the two germline ends. Germline assignment: CDR1 MGHRA and CDR2 YSYEKL. In nucleotides, the CDR3 is TGCGCCAGCAGCCAAGGAAGAACGGGGGACCCAGATACGCAGTATTTT. Translated: CASSQGRTGDPDTQYF.